One and the same sample provided the 20 T cell receptor beta chains below, sequenced in a study of blood T cell repertoires in COVID-19. Clones were read by immunoSEQ multiplex PCR, and TCRdb kept only the in-frame ones, dropping some. The table lists approximately 330,000 clones, roughly 87% of them singletons. Sequenced material: peripheral blood. Every receptor here comes from a man younger than 45 with COVID-19, enrolled during active disease.

This clone has only a few counts. V is TRBV5-8 and J is TRBJ1-6, with TRBD1 matching over 9 bases. Germline loops: CDR1 SGHTS, CDR2 YDEGEE. This CDR3 is 15 amino acids long. Germline trimming cut 1 base from V and 7 bases from J; bases unmatched to any gene: 3. The chain's CDR3 is CASSLTGQGNSPLHF. The CDR3 DNA sequence: TGTGCCAGCAGCTTGACGGGACAGGGAAATTCACCCCTCCACTTT.

The chain recombines TRBV7-9 with TRBJ2-7; possibly TRBD1 for D (5 bases). This CDR3 spans 14 amino acids. Trimming pared 1 base from V and 4 bases from J, leaving 11 bases between. Germline CDR1 is SEHNR and CDR2 is FQNEAQ (reference sequence). The CDR3, as DNA: TGTGCCAGCAGCTTAGGGTACAGGTTTTACGAGCAGTACTTC. Translated, it gives CASSLGYRFYEQYF.

This clone was seen only once. The V call is TRBV13, the J call TRBJ1-1; no definite D call. V lost 3 bases and J lost 1, with 6 bases in between. Germline V gene data show CDR1 as PRHDT and CDR2 as FYEKMQ (reference sequence). The length of the CDR3 is 13 residues. The CDR3 sequence is CASSLVANTEAFF. The CDR3 bases are TGTGCCAGCAGCTTGGTAGCGAACACTGAAGCTTTCTTT.

This clone was observed once. The chain employs TRBV9 and TRBJ2-2, with TRBD2 matching over 8 bases. This CDR3 is built from 17 residues. The germline V gene encodes CDR1 SGDLS and CDR2 YYNGEE. The V segment lost 3 bases and the J segment 8 bases; nucleotides outside the gene matches: 15. The CDR3 is CASSASGTSTVRGELFF. CDR3 in DNA: TGTGCCAGCAGCGCGTCCGGGACTAGTACGGTCCGGGGGGAGCTGTTTTTT.

This chain links TRBV5-5 with TRBJ1-2, with a tentative D call TRBD1 (6 bases). This CDR3 comprises 13 residues. Trimming left V 2 bases short and J 8 bases short, with 13 bases between. Looked up from germline, CDR1 is SGHKS and CDR2 is YYEKEE (reference sequence). CDR3 bases: TGTGCCAGCAGCTTTAATGGGGGCGGGGGCTACACCTTC. It codes for CASSFNGGGGYTF.

The rearrangement links TRBV7-9 to TRBJ2-2, with 8 bases fitting TRBD1. CDR3 length: 15 residues. CDR1 SEHNR and CDR2 FQNEAQ come from the germline V gene (reference sequence). V was pared by 5 bases and J by 3 bases, with 5 bases of the junction left unmatched. Written as DNA, the CDR3 is TGTGCCAGCAGCCCGCAGGGGGCGTACACCGGGGAGCTGTTTTTT. This gives the protein CASSPQGAYTGELFF.

This chain joins TRBV29-1 and TRBJ1-5; possibly TRBD1 for D (6 bases). Germline V gene data show CDR1 as SQVTM and CDR2 as ANQGSEA. The CDR3 has 13 amino acids. Trimming shortened V by 4 bases and J by 6 bases, and 13 bases separated the two germline ends. CDR3 region: CSVAGGAGQPQHF. The CDR3 coding sequence is TGCAGCGTTGCTGGGGGCGCGGGTCAGCCCCAGCATTTT.

The chain carries TRBV15 and TRBJ1-1; 7 bases line up with TRBD1. CDR3 length equals 16 residues. J gave up 0 bases and V 1 base, and 5 bases lay outside the gene matches. Germline V gives CDR1 LNHNV, CDR2 YYDKDF (reference sequence). The CDR3 bases are TGTGCCACCAGCAGAGGACAGGGAGACTTGAACACTGAAGCTTTCTTT. Its translation: CATSRGQGDLNTEAFF.

The chain has TRBV27 and TRBJ2-3; 7 nucleotides line up with TRBD1. This CDR3 comprises 14 residues. From germline, CDR1 is MNHEY and CDR2 SMNVEV (reference sequence). V lost 8 bases to trimming and J lost 2 bases; unmatched junction nucleotides: 7. CDR3 bases: TGTGCCAGCGCATTCGGGACAGCCACAGATACGCAGTATTTT. Translating gives CASAFGTATDTQYF.

J is TRBJ1-3 and V is TRBV6-6; 8 bases are a match to TRBD1. There are 16 residues in the CDR3. Germline-derived CDR1 and CDR2 are MNHNY and SVGAGI (reference sequence). The ends lost 5 bases at V and 4 bases at J; junction bases unmatched: 10. The CDR3, as DNA: TGTGCCAGCAGTCCTACCCTGGGACAGGTGGGAAACACCATATATTTT. This codes for CASSPTLGQVGNTIYF.

V is TRBV19 and J is TRBJ2-1, with a tentative D call TRBD1 (5 bases). The CDR3 consists of 13 residues. The germline V gene has CDR1 LNHDA and CDR2 SQIVND (reference sequence). The V gene lost 1 base and the J gene lost 5 bases, with 6 bases spanning the gap. Here the CDR3 DNA reads TGTGCCAGTAGTATAGGGACAAACAATGAGCAGTTCTTC. Translating gives CASSIGTNNEQFF.

The J gene is TRBJ2-2, the V gene TRBV6-5, with TRBD1 identical over 8 bases. V lost 6 bases to trimming and J lost 5 bases; unmatched junction nucleotides: 8. The CDR3 spans 15 residues. Per the germline V gene, CDR1 is MNHEY and CDR2 is SVGAGI. CDR3 coding DNA: TGTGCCAGCAGCAGACAGGGGATTCGGACCGGGGAGCTGTTTTTT. Its protein is CASSRQGIRTGELFF.

The V call is TRBV7-9, the J call TRBJ1-2; maybe TRBD1 (6 bases). This CDR3 is 16 amino acids long. The V and J ends lost 0 bases and 0 bases respectively, with 11 bases between them. CDR1 is SEHNR and CDR2 is FQNEAQ in the germline V gene (reference sequence). The CDR3 nucleotides are TGTGCCAGCAGCTTAGCGCGTAGGGGGACTAACTATGGCTACACCTTC. Amino acids: CASSLARRGTNYGYTF.

The chain recombines TRBV23-1 with TRBJ2-7, with D unresolved. TRBV23-1 qualifies as an ORF whose function is uncertain. The CDR3 has 14 amino acids. The ends were cut back, 0 bases at V and 2 bases at J, with 8 bases in the middle. The CDR3 region has the DNA TGCGCCAGCAGTCAATCGTCCGGTACCTACGAGCAGTACTTC. It is translated as CASSQSSGTYEQYF.

This chain uses TRBV19 with TRBJ1-2; 7 positions match TRBD1. The CDR3 length is 13 residues. The V gene's germline CDR1 is LNHDA and CDR2 SQIVND (reference sequence). V gave up 4 bases and J gave up 7 bases; unmatched junction bases: 6. CDR3 in DNA: TGTGCCAGTAGTAAACAGGGGCCCGCTGGCTACACCTTC. Translated, it gives CASSKQGPAGYTF.

The chain joins TRBV27 to TRBJ2-7; D call uncertain. V lost 8 bases, J lost 3 bases, and 5 bases lay in between. CDR1 is MNHEY, CDR2 SMNVEV, per germline (reference sequence). CDR3 length: 10 amino acids. CDR3: CASGRYEQYF. DNA of the CDR3: TGTGCCAGCGGCCGCTACGAGCAGTACTTC.

The V call is TRBV28, the J call TRBJ1-2; D is unresolved. Between the trimmed V and J ends, which lost 3 bases and 5 bases, there was a span of 10 bases. Germline V CDR1 and CDR2: MDHEN, SYDVKM. The CDR3 loop spans 13 amino acids. The CDR3 here is CASSLEEDYGYTF. The CDR3, as DNA: TGTGCCAGCAGTTTGGAGGAAGATTATGGCTACACCTTC.

This chain's CDR3 is CSAGHPYEQYF. CDR3 DNA sequence: TGCAGTGCCGGACACCCCTACGAGCAGTACTTC. The chain links TRBV20-1 to TRBJ2-7, with a tentative D call TRBD1 (5 bases). Trimming stripped 6 bases from V and 2 bases from J, with 8 bases between. The CDR3 totals 11 residues. CDR1 is DFQATT and CDR2 is SNEGSKA in the germline V gene (reference sequence).

This rearrangement joins TRBV18 to TRBJ2-5, with D maybe TRBD1 (5 bases). Germline-derived CDR1 and CDR2 are KGHSH and LQKENI. V was trimmed by 5 bases and J by 0 bases, leaving 10 bases between them. The CDR3 runs to 14 residues. The CDR3 DNA follows: TGTGCCAGCTCATTTAGACAGCACCAAGAGACCCAGTACTTC. It specifies CASSFRQHQETQYF.

V usage is TRBV27 and J usage is TRBJ2-2; 7 bases map to TRBD1. V dropped 5 bases and J dropped 2; count of bases not matched to a gene: 11. The CDR3 is 17 amino acids. Germline loops: CDR1 MNHEY, CDR2 SMNVEV (reference sequence). The DNA for the CDR3 is TGTGCCAGCAGTCGCCGCCCGACAGGGATCAACACCGGGGAGCTGTTTTTT. This codes for CASSRRPTGINTGELFF.